This entry lists 9 T cell receptor beta chains sequenced from one sample in a study of blood T cell repertoires in COVID-19. Sequencing was performed with immunoSEQ multiplex PCR; in TCRdb, only in-frame clones are kept and a portion is missing. Of about 140,000 clones listed, approximately 90% were seen once; the top ten hold approximately 10%. Specimen: peripheral blood. The receptors come from a woman of 80 years or more with acute or convalescent COVID-19.

This chain links TRBV4-1 with TRBJ1-2; 9 positions match TRBD1. Germline assignment: CDR1 MGHRA and CDR2 YSYEKL. CDR3 length equals 16 residues. Losses at the gene ends were 3 bases for V and 3 bases for J; bases not matched to a gene: 8. CDR3: CASSHRNRGRDYGYTF. The CDR3 DNA is TGCGCCAGCAGCCATCGCAACAGGGGGCGCGACTATGGCTACACCTTC.

CDR3 sequence reads: CASRRDRGMGNEQFF. CDR3 DNA sequence: TGTGCCAGCAGACGGGACAGGGGCATGGGCAATGAGCAGTTCTTC. The chain combines TRBV6-5 with TRBJ2-1; 10 bases map to TRBD1. This CDR3 spans 15 amino acids. The germline gives CDR1 MNHEY, CDR2 SVGAGI. Trimming removed 6 bases from V and 6 bases from J; junction bases left unmatched: 8.

The chain couples TRBV5-1 to TRBJ1-1; D is uncertain. The CDR3 has 13 residues. V lost 2 bases to trimming and J lost 11 bases, with 16 bases between them. Germline-derived CDR1 and CDR2 are SGHRS and YFSETQ. The CDR3 DNA follows: TGCGCCAGCAGCTTTAATGAGGGATCTGGGGCTTTCTTT. Translating gives CASSFNEGSGAFF.

J is TRBJ1-1 and V is TRBV5-1; D possibly corresponds to TRBD1 (5 bases). From germline, CDR1 is SGHRS and CDR2 YFSETQ. V gave up 7 bases and J gave up 2 bases, with 12 bases separating them. The length of the CDR3 is 13 residues. Written as DNA, the CDR3 is TGCGCCAGCGCCAACCAGGGAAACACTGAAGCTTTCTTT. Amino acid sequence: CASANQGNTEAFF. Drawing the rest from reference TRBV5-1 and TRBJ1-1, the complete variable domain is KAGVTQTPRYLIKTRGQQVTLSCSPISGHRSVSWYQQTPGQGLQFLFEYFSETQRNKGNFPGRFSGRQFSNSRSEMNVSTLELGDSALYLCASANQGNTEAFFGQGTRLTVV.

The chain uses TRBV25-1 and TRBJ1-2; D unresolved. Germline assignment: CDR1 MGHDK and CDR2 SYGVNS. The CDR3 contains 14 residues. Trimming stripped 2 bases from V and 9 bases from J, with 16 bases between. DNA for the CDR3: TGTGCCAGCAGTGAAAAGGGAGGGAGGATGCGCTACACCTTC. It translates to CASSEKGGRMRYTF.

This clone was detected only a few times. V is TRBV5-1 and J is TRBJ2-4; 7 bases align to TRBD1. CDR3 size: 14 residues. Per the germline V gene, CDR1 is SGHRS and CDR2 is YFSETQ. J lost 8 bases, V lost 2 bases, and 7 bases had no gene match. CDR3 residues: CASSLSTGTDIQYF. CDR3 bases: TGCGCCAGCAGCTTATCCACCGGGACAGACATTCAGTACTTC.

The chain joins TRBV5-1 to TRBJ2-2, with D possibly TRBD1 on 6 matching bases. Trimming removed 6 bases from V and 5 bases from J, with 17 bases in between. Germline V gives CDR1 SGHRS, CDR2 YFSETQ. The CDR3 loop spans 15 amino acids. CDR3 region: CASNLQGLGTGELFF. The CDR3 DNA follows: TGCGCCAGCAACCTCCAGGGGCTGGGTACCGGGGAGCTGTTTTTT.

The gene calls are TRBV5-1 and TRBJ1-2; 7 bases are shared with TRBD1. Per the germline V gene, CDR1 is SGHRS and CDR2 is YFSETQ. The CDR3 runs 15 residues. Trimming at V came to 4 bases and at J to 6 bases, leaving 12 bases not matched to a gene. CDR3 loop: CASSPYALTGDGYTF. In DNA form, the CDR3 reads TGCGCCAGCAGCCCCTATGCACTAACAGGGGATGGCTACACCTTC. Drawing the rest from reference TRBV5-1 and TRBJ1-2, the complete variable domain is KAGVTQTPRYLIKTRGQQVTLSCSPISGHRSVSWYQQTPGQGLQFLFEYFSETQRNKGNFPGRFSGRQFSNSRSEMNVSTLELGDSALYLCASSPYALTGDGYTFGSGTRLTVV.

The gene calls are TRBV5-4 and TRBJ1-4; 7 positions match TRBD1. In germline, CDR1 is SGHNT, CDR2 YYREEE (reference sequence). V shed 0 bases and J 3 bases; nucleotides not matched to a gene: 2. CDR3 size: 15 residues. CDR3 residues: CASSLAGGSNEKLFF. As DNA, the CDR3 is TGTGCCAGCAGCTTGGCAGGGGGTTCTAATGAAAAACTGTTTTTT. Complete variable domain (other parts from reference TRBV5-4 and TRBJ1-4): ETGVTQSPTHLIKTRGQQVTLRCSSQSGHNTVSWYQQALGQGPQFIFQYYREEENGRGNFPPRFSGLQFPNYSSELNVNALELDDSALYLCASSLAGGSNEKLFFGSGTQLSVL.